Below, 18 T cell receptor beta chains from the same sample are listed, as sequenced in a study of shared clonotypes between healthy human individuals. The protocol was immunoSEQ multiplex PCR, while the TCRdb copy is restricted to in-frame clones and leaves out a portion. Of 520,000 or so clones listed, around 79% are singletons. The sample was PBMCs. These receptors all come from a woman aged 40 to 50 in good health. Some clones in this sample may be carry-over from other donors' samples.

The V and J genes are TRBV29-1 and TRBJ1-1, with a weak D call TRBD1 (5 bases). This CDR3 is built from 13 residues. V was shortened by 6 bases and J by 1 base, with 12 bases between the two germline ends. Per germline, CDR1 SQVTM and CDR2 ANQGSEA. The CDR3 loop is CSVWTMTNTEAFF. The CDR3, as DNA: TGCAGCGTCTGGACAATGACGAACACTGAAGCTTTCTTT. Together with reference TRBV29-1 and TRBJ1-1, the CDR3 gives the full variable domain: SAVISQKPSRDICQRGTSLTIQCQVDSQVTMMFWYRQQPGQSLTLIATANQGSEATYESGFVIDKFPISRPNLTFSTLTVSNMSPEDSSIYLCSVWTMTNTEAFFGQGTRLTVV.

The rearrangement joins TRBV9 to TRBJ1-1; unclear D gene. CDR1 SGDLS and CDR2 YYNGEE come from the germline V gene. The CDR3 sequence is 16 residues long. V was shortened by 4 bases and J by 1 base, with 17 bases between the two germline ends. The CDR3 DNA sequence: TGTGCCAGCAGCCCCAGAGGCTGGACGGCGAACACTGAAGCTTTCTTT. This sequence encodes CASSPRGWTANTEAFF.

The rearrangement joins TRBV4-2 to TRBJ2-1, with D possibly matching TRBD2 (6 bases). Germline CDR1 reads LGHNA; CDR2 reads YNFKEQ. The CDR3 contains 15 residues. With 8 bases removed from V and 0 bases from J, the gap between germline ends came to 14 bases. In DNA, the CDR3 is TGTGCCAGCCAATCCCGCGGGAACTCCTACAATGAGCAGTTCTTC. This translates into CASQSRGNSYNEQFF.

This chain uses TRBV28 with TRBJ1-2, with TRBD1 as a possible D gene (6 bases). Trimming pared 2 bases from V and 3 bases from J, leaving 13 bases between. The CDR3 is made up of 15 amino acids. Germline values: CDR1 MDHEN, CDR2 SYDVKM. The CDR3 DNA reads TGTGCCAGCAGTTTAGACAGGTCCCGGCACTATGGCTACACCTTC. Protein product: CASSLDRSRHYGYTF.

The rearrangement links TRBV28 to TRBJ2-7; D is undetermined. The germline V and J ends were trimmed by 4 bases and 6 bases, with 7 bases remaining between them. CDR1 and CDR2 (germline): MDHEN, SYDVKM. This CDR3 is built from 11 residues. The CDR3 loop reads CASSSRIEQYF. DNA for the CDR3: TGTGCCAGCAGTTCCCGGATCGAGCAGTACTTC.

This clone was observed a single time. CDR3 coding DNA: TGTGCCAGCAGCCAAGAAGAGATGTTGGGACTAGACGGGAGGGCCGGGAGGGCCGGGGAGCTGTTTTTT. Amino acids: CASSQEEMLGLDGRAGRAGELFF. The chain links TRBV4-2 to TRBJ2-2; 8 bases fit TRBD2. The CDR3 length is 23 residues. The V segment lost 0 bases and the J segment 6 bases; nucleotides outside the gene matches: 27. Germline V gene lookup returns CDR1 LGHNA and CDR2 YNFKEQ.

This chain joins TRBV7-8 and TRBJ2-1; 10 bases line up with TRBD2. The CDR3 totals 17 residues. The trim removed 0 bases at V and 2 bases at J, leaving 4 bases unmatched. Germline CDR1 reads SGHVS; CDR2 reads FQNEAQ. The CDR3 is CASSLAPLAGAYNEQFF. The CDR3 nucleotides read TGTGCCAGCAGCTTAGCGCCGCTAGCGGGAGCCTACAATGAGCAGTTCTTC.

The chain combines TRBV6-4 with TRBJ2-3; TRBD2 matches at 8 bases. The CDR3 loop spans 16 amino acids. Trimming removed 6 bases from V and 2 bases from J; junction bases left unmatched: 10. The germline V gene encodes CDR1 MRHNA and CDR2 SNTAGT. The CDR3 loop reads CASSDTSGDHTDTQYF. CDR3 DNA: TGTGCCAGCAGCGATACTAGCGGAGACCACACAGATACGCAGTATTTT.

This chain uses TRBV19 with TRBJ1-2; D is perhaps TRBD1 (5 bases). This CDR3 has 14 residues. Germline CDR1 and CDR2: LNHDA and SQIVND (reference sequence). V lost 10 bases and J 3 bases, leaving 18 bases between the germline ends. CDR3 DNA: TGTGCCACGCGATCGCAGGGACTTGACTATGGCTACACCTTC. Translated, it gives CATRSQGLDYGYTF.

This chain joins TRBV29-1 and TRBJ2-3; 8 bases map to TRBD1. This CDR3 is 15 amino acids long. From germline, CDR1 is SQVTM and CDR2 ANQGSEA. V shed 4 bases, J shed 1 base, and the junction held 7 bases outside the gene matches. CDR3 nucleotide sequence: TGCAGCGTTGTGTGGACGGACAGGGGCACAGATACGCAGTATTTT. It codes for CSVVWTDRGTDTQYF.

The gene calls are TRBV6-6 and TRBJ1-5; tentative D call: TRBD1 (5 bases). Per germline, CDR1 MNHNY and CDR2 SVGAGI (reference sequence). The CDR3 covers 12 residues. Trimming removed 4 bases from V and 8 bases from J, with 9 bases in between. The CDR3 DNA is TGTGCCAGCAGTTCCTCGGGGGAGCCCCAGCATTTT. It translates to CASSSSGEPQHF.

The rearrangement links TRBV7-8 to TRBJ2-7, with D unresolved. CDR1 is SGHVS and CDR2 is FQNEAQ in the germline V gene. Deletions cut 1 base from V and 2 bases from J, with 12 bases between. This CDR3 has 15 amino acids. The CDR3 reads CASSLGQLGTYEQYF. The CDR3 region has the DNA TGTGCCAGCAGCTTAGGTCAGTTGGGGACCTACGAGCAGTACTTC.

The chain is built from TRBV2 and TRBJ2-1, with a weak D call TRBD1 (5 bases). Germline V lookup: CDR1 SNHLY, CDR2 FYNNEI. V was pared by 2 bases and J by 7 bases, with 12 bases between. This CDR3 spans 14 amino acids. In DNA form, the CDR3 reads TGTGCCAGCAGTGAATTCGCGGCAGGGAATGAGCAGTTCTTC. It encodes CASSEFAAGNEQFF.

The chain couples TRBV7-8 to TRBJ2-1, with 11 bases identical to TRBD2. The germline V gene has CDR1 SGHVS and CDR2 FQNEAQ. The CDR3 has 14 amino acids. V dropped 5 bases and J dropped 8; count of bases not matched to a gene: 5. This CDR3 reads CASSPRTSGYEQFF. The CDR3 DNA is TGTGCCAGCAGCCCTAGGACTAGCGGGTATGAGCAGTTCTTC.

The rearrangement uses TRBV27 and TRBJ2-3; the match to TRBD1 covers 8 bases. CDR1 is MNHEY and CDR2 is SMNVEV in the germline V gene (reference sequence). The J segment lost 5 bases and the V segment lost 5 bases, leaving 9 bases of the junction unmatched. The CDR3 length is 15 residues. CDR3 in DNA: TGTGCCAGCAGTCCGGACAGGGTACCGGGAGATACGCAGTATTTT. It translates to CASSPDRVPGDTQYF.

The rearrangement uses TRBV30 and TRBJ2-7; D is uncertain. Germline V gives CDR1 GTSNPN, CDR2 SVGIG (reference sequence). The CDR3 loop spans 11 amino acids. V lost 4 bases to trimming and J lost 5 bases, with 9 bases between them. CDR3 DNA: TGTGCCTGGACCCGAGTAGACGAGCAGTACTTC. Residues: CAWTRVDEQYF.

The J gene is TRBJ2-2, the V gene TRBV9; D unclear. V lost 0 bases and J lost 6, with 12 bases in between. Germline V gives CDR1 SGDLS, CDR2 YYNGEE. The CDR3 contains 15 residues. The chain's CDR3 is CASSVDESAAGELFF. CDR3 sequence (DNA): TGTGCCAGCAGCGTAGACGAGTCTGCGGCCGGGGAGCTGTTTTTT.

The gene calls are TRBV28 and TRBJ1-1; D ambiguous. V lost 7 bases and J lost 6, with 15 bases in between. CDR3 length: 13 residues. CDR1 is MDHEN and CDR2 is SYDVKM in the germline V gene. This CDR3 is CASIQTSRAEAFF. The CDR3 DNA follows: TGTGCCAGCATCCAGACTTCAAGGGCTGAAGCTTTCTTT.